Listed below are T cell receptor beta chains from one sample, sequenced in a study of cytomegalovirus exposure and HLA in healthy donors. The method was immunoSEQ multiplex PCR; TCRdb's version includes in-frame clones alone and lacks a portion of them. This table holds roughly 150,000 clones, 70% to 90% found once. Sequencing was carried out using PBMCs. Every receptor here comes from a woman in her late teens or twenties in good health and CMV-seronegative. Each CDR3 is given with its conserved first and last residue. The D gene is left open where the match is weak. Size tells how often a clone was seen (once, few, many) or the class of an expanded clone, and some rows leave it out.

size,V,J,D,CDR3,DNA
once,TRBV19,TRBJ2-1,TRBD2,CASSRTGGEQFF,TGTGCCAGTAGTAGGACGGGGGGTGAGCAGTTCTTC
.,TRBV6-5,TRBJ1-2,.,CASRPTQTAYGYTF,TGTGCCAGCAGACCGACACAAACCGCCTATGGCTACACCTTC
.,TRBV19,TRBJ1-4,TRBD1,CASSRGTAGGEKLFF,TGTGCCAGTTCCCGGGGGACAGCGGGGGGGGAAAAACTGTTTTTT
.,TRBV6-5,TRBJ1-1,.,CASSYGRGFTEAFF,TGTGCCAGCAGTTACGGTCGGGGGTTTACTGAAGCTTTCTTT
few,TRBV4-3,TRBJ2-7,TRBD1,CASSHGTGEPYEQYF,TGCGCCAGCAGCCACGGGACAGGGGAGCCTTACGAGCAGTACTTC
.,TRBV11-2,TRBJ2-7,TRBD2,CASRLGSGGIYEQYF,TGTGCCAGCAGACTAGGGAGCGGGGGAATCTACGAGCAGTACTTC
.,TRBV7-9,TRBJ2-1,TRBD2,CASSFPSGRGNEQFF,TGTGCCAGCAGCTTCCCTAGCGGGAGGGGTAATGAGCAGTTCTTC
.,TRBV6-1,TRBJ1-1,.,CASSPIGSTEAFF,TGTGCCAGCAGTCCAATCGGGTCCACTGAAGCTTTCTTT
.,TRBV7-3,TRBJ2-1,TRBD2,CASSLTLLAGNEQFF,TGTGCCAGCAGCTTAACGCTCCTAGCGGGCAATGAGCAGTTCTTC
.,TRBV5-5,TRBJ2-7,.,CASSLVTYEQYF,TGTGCCAGCAGCTTGGTAACCTACGAGCAGTACTTC
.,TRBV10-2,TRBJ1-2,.,CASSVGGASYGYTF,TGCGCCAGCAGTGTTGGGGGCGCTAGCTATGGCTACACCTTC
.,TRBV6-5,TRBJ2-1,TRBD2,CASGPEAGGPGEQFF,TGTGCCAGCGGCCCCGAGGCGGGAGGGCCCGGTGAGCAGTTCTTC
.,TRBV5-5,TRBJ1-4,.,CASSFRQVNEKLFF,TGTGCCAGCAGCTTCAGGCAGGTTAATGAAAAACTGTTTTTT
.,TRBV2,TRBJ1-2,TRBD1,CASSTQGAGEYGYTF,TGTGCCAGCAGTACCCAGGGGGCGGGGGAGTATGGCTACACCTTC
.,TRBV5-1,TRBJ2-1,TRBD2,CASSLAGGLAGVSSYNEQFF,TGCGCCAGCAGCTTGGCCGGAGGACTAGCGGGAGTATCATCCTACAATGAGCAGTTCTTC
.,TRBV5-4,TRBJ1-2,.,CASSRGKGDYGYTF,TGTGCCAGCAGCCGGGGGAAAGGGGACTATGGCTACACCTTC
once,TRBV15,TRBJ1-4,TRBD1,CATKDRVVSDEKLFF,TGTGCCACCAAGGACAGGGTAGTCTCCGATGAAAAACTGTTTTTT
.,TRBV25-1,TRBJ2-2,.,CASSFPTGELFF,TGTGCCAGCAGTTTCCCGACCGGGGAGCTGTTTTTT
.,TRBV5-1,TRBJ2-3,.,CASSSGSDTQYF,TGCGCCAGCAGCTCCGGGTCCGATACGCAGTATTTT
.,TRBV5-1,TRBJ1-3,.,CASSTSGTQSNTIYF,TGCGCCAGCAGCACGTCCGGGACACAGAGTAACACCATATATTTT
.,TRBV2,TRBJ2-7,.,CASSDDRGSYEQYF,TGTGCCAGCAGTGACGACAGAGGATCTTACGAGCAGTACTTC
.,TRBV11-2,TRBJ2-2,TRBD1,CASSLVQGAGGELFF,TGTGCCAGCAGCTTAGTACAGGGGGCGGGCGGGGAGCTGTTTTTT
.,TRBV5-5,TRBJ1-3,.,CASSLVRALSGNTIYF,TGTGCCAGCAGCTTGGTCAGGGCCCTCTCTGGAAACACCATATATTTT
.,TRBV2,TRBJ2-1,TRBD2,CASSDSGRPLGNEQFF,TGTGCCAGCAGTGATAGCGGGAGGCCCCTCGGGAATGAGCAGTTCTTC
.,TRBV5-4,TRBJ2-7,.,CASSLPLRVEEQYF,TGTGCCAGCAGCTTACCACTCAGGGTTGAAGAGCAGTACTTC
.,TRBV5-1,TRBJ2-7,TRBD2,CASSRLAGETYEQYF,TGCGCCAGCAGCCGACTAGCGGGAGAAACCTACGAGCAGTACTTC